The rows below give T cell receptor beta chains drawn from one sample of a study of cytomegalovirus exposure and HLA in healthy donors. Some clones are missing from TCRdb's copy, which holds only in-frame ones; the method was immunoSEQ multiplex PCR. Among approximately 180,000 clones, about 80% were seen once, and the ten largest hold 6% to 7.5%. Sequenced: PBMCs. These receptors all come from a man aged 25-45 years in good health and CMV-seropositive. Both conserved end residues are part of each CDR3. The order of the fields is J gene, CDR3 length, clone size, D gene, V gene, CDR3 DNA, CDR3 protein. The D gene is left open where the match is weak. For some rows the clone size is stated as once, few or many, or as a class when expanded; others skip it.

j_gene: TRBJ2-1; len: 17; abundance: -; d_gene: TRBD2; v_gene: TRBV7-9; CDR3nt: TGTGCCAGCAGCTTAGATGGGCTAGCGGGTGCCTACAATGAGCAGTTCTTC; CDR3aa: CASSLDGLAGAYNEQFF
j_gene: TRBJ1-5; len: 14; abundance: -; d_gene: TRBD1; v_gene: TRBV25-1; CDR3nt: TGTGCCAGCAGTGACTACAGGGGAGGTCAGCCCCAGCATTTT; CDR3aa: CASSDYRGGQPQHF
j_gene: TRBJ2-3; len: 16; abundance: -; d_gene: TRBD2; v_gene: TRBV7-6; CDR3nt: TGTGCCAGCAGCTTAGCTGGACTAGGGGGCACAGATACGCAGTATTTT; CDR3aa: CASSLAGLGGTDTQYF
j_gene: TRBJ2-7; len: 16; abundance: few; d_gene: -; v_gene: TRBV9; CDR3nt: TGTGCCAGCAGCGCCCCGGAGACCTTCTTCGGGGGCGAGCAGTACTTC; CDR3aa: CASSAPETFFGGEQYF
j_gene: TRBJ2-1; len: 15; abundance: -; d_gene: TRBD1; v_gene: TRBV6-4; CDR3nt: TGTGCCAGCAGTGCCAGACAGGGGGCGCGAGGTGAGCAGTTCTTC; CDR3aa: CASSARQGARGEQFF
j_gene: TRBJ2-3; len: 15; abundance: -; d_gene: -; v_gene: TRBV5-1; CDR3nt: TGCGCCAGCAGCTTGAGGGGGGAGGGCGCAGATACGCAGTATTTT; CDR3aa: CASSLRGEGADTQYF
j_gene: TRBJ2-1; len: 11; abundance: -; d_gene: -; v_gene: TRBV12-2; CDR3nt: TGTGCAAGTCGAGGAGCGTCTGAGCAGTTCTTC; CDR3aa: CASRGASEQFF
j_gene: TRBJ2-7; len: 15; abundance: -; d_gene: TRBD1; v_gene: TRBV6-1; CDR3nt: TGTGCCAGCAGTGAATTCGACAGGGGAGGATACGAGCAGTACTTC; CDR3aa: CASSEFDRGGYEQYF
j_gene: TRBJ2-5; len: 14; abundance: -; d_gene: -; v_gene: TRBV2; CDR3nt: TGTGCCAGCAGTGAAGCGCTTGCTAGTGAGACCCAGTACTTC; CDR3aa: CASSEALASETQYF
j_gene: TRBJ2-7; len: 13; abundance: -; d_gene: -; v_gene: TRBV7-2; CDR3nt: TGTGCCAGCCGACGTGCAGGGCCCTACGAGCAGTACTTC; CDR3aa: CASRRAGPYEQYF
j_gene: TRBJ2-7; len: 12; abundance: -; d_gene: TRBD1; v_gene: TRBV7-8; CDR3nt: TGTGCCAGCAGCTTGGGGACAGATGAGCAGTACTTC; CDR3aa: CASSLGTDEQYF
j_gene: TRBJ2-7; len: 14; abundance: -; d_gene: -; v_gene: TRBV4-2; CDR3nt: TGTGCCAGCAGCCAAGGGGGGCTCCGGGACGAGCAGTACTTC; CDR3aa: CASSQGGLRDEQYF
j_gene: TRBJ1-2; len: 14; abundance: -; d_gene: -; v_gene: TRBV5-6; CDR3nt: TGTGCCAGCAGCACCCGGGACTCGCTGGGTGGCTACACCTTC; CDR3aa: CASSTRDSLGGYTF
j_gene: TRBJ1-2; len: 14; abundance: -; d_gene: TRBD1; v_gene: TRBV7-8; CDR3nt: TGTGCCAGCAGCTCAGGTGACAGGGGAAATGGCTACACCTTC; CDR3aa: CASSSGDRGNGYTF
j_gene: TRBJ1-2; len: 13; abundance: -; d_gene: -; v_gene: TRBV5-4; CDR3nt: TGTGCCAGCAGCTTGAGGGGGGGCCATGGCTACACCTTC; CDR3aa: CASSLRGGHGYTF
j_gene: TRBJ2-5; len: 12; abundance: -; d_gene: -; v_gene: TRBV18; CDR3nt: TGTGCCAGCTCACCACCGAGTGAGACCCAGTACTTC; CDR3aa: CASSPPSETQYF
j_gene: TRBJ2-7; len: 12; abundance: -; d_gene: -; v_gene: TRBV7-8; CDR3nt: TGTGCCAGCAGCTTTCAGGGATACGAGCAGTACTTC; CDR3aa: CASSFQGYEQYF
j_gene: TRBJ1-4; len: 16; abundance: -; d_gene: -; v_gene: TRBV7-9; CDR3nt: TGTTCCAGCAGCTCCGCCGGACAGTCAACTAATGAAAAACTGTTTTTT; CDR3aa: CSSSSAGQSTNEKLFF
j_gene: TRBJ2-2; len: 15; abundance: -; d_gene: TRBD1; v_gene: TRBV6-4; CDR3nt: TGTGCCAGCAGTGGATCAGGGGGCGAAACCGGGGAGCTGTTTTTT; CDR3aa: CASSGSGGETGELFF
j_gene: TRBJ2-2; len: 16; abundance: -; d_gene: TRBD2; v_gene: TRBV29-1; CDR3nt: TGCAGCGTTGATTCGGGACTAGCGGCGAACACCGGGGAGCTGTTTTTT; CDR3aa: CSVDSGLAANTGELFF
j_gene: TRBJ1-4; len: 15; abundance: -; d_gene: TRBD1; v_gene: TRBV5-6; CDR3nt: TGTGCCAGCAGCCAGGCCGGGACAGGGGATGAAAAACTGTTTTTT; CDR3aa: CASSQAGTGDEKLFF
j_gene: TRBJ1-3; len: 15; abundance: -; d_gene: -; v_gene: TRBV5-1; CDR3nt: TGCGCCAGCAGCACGGACACTTACTCTGGAAACACCATATATTTT; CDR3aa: CASSTDTYSGNTIYF
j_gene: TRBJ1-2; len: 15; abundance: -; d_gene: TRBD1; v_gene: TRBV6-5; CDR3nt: TGTGCCAGCAGCCGAACCGGGACAGGCAACTATGGCTACACCTTC; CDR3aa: CASSRTGTGNYGYTF
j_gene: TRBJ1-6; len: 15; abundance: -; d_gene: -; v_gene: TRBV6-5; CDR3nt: TGTGCCAGCAGGGTCCAGGCCGGCGATAATTCACCCCTCCACTTT; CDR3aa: CASRVQAGDNSPLHF
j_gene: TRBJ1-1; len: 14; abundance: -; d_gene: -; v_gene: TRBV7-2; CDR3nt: TGTGCCAGCAGCTTAGTTCCCCAGTGGAGTGAAGCTTTCTTT; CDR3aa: CASSLVPQWSEAFF
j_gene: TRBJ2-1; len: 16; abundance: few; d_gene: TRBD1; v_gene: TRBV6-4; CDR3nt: TGTGCCAGCAGTGGATCCGGGACAGGGGATCACAATGAGCAGTTCTTC; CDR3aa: CASSGSGTGDHNEQFF
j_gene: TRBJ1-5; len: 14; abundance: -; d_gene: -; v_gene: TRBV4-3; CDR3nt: TGCGCCAGCAGCCAAGATCAGGGGAATCAGCCCCAGCATTTT; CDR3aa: CASSQDQGNQPQHF
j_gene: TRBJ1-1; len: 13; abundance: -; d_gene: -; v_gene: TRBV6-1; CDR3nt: TGTGCCAGCAGTGGCGGGGTCGGCACTGAAGCTTTCTTT; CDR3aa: CASSGGVGTEAFF
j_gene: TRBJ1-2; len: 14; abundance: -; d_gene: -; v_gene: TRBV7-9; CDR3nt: TGTGCCAGCAGCTTAGCGGGAGCGAACTATGGCTACACCTTC; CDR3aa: CASSLAGANYGYTF
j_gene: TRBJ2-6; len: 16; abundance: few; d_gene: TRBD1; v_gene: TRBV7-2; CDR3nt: TGTGCCAGCAGCAGAACAGGGGTGTCTGGGGCCAACGTCCTGACTTTC; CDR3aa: CASSRTGVSGANVLTF
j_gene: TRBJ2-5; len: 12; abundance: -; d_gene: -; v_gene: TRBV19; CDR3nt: TGTGCCAGTAGTATAGGCGGAGAGACCCAGTACTTC; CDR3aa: CASSIGGETQYF
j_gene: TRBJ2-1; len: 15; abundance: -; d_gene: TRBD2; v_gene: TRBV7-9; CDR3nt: TGTGCCAGCAGCTTAGTCACTAGCGGGGGGTCGGAGCAGTTCTTC; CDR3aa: CASSLVTSGGSEQFF
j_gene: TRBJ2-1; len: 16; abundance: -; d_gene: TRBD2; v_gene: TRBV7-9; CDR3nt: TGTTCCAGCAGCTTGAGACTAGCGGCAACCTACAATGAGCAGTTCTTC; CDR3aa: CSSSLRLAATYNEQFF